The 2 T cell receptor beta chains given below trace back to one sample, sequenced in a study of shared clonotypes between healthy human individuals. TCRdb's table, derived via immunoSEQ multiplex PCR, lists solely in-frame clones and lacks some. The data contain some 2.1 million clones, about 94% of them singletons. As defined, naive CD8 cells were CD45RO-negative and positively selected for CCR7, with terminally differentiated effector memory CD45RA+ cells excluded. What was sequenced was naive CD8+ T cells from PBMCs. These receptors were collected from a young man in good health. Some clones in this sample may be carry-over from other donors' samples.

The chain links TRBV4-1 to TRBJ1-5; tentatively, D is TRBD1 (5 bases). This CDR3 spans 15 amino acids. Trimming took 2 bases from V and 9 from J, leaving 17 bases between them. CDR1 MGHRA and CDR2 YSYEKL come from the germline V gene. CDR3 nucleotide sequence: TGCGCCAGCAGCCAACTCCGGGACGGACCTTGGCCCCAGCATTTT. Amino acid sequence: CASSQLRDGPWPQHF.

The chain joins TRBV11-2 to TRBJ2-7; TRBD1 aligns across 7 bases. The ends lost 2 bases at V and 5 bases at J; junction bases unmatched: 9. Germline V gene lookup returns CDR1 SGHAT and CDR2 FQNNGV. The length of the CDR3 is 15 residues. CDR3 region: CASSLLYRGSDEQYF. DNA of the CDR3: TGTGCCAGCAGCTTATTGTACAGGGGCTCAGACGAGCAGTACTTC.